Included here is one TCR beta chain sequence, with context. A second PCR, run for about 7 to 11 cycles, used a sample-barcoded 5' primer plus a J-beta primer mix. One entry per CDR3 protein, called by TCRdb with MiXCR from the 5' RACE reads. The table lists 1,100,000 or so distinct CDR3 sequences, around 45% of them singletons. This sample was taken from a study of blood T cells in healthy people across ages. The V segment lost 2 bases and the J segment 11 bases; nucleotides outside the gene matches: 17. Germline lookup yields CDR1 SGHRS and CDR2 YFSETQ. The CDR3 contains 16 residues. The chain combines TRBV5-1 with TRBJ2-5, with 8 bases identical to TRBD1. Sequencing used blood. The receptor's source is a woman aged 55-70 years in good health. CDR3 coding DNA: TGCGCCAGCAGCTTTGACAGGGGTCCCTCCGAAAACACTCAGTACTTC. The encoded protein is CASSFDRGPSENTQYF.